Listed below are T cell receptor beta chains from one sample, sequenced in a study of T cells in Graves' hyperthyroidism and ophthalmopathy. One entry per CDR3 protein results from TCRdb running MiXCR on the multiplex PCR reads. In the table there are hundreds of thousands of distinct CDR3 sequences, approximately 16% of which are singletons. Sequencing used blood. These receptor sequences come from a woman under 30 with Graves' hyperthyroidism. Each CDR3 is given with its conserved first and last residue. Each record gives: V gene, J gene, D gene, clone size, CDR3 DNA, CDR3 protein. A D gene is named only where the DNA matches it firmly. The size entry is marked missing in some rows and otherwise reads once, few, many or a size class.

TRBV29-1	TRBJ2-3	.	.	TGCAGCGTCACCCCCTTCCTGGGGAACACAGATACGCAGTATTTT	CSVTPFLGNTDTQYF
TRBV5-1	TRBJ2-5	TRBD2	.	TGCGCCAGCAGCTTGGTTCGTGGGCTAGCGGGCGCCTCCGTGGAGACCCAGTACTTC	CASSLVRGLAGASVETQYF
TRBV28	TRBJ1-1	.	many	TGTGCCAGCAGTTTATCCGGGTTGGGGGGTCGGAACACTGAAGCTTTCTTT	CASSLSGLGGRNTEAFF
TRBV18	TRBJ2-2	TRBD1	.	TGTGCCAGCTCACGGACAGGGGCGAACACCGGGGAGCTGTTTTTT	CASSRTGANTGELFF
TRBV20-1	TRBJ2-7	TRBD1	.	TGCAGTGCCCAGACAGGGGGCTGGTACGAGCAGTACTTC	CSAQTGGWYEQYF
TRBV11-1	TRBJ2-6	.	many	TGTGCCAGCAGATCACGCGGCTCTGGGGCCAACGTCCTGACTTTC	CASRSRGSGANVLTF
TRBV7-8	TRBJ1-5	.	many	TGTGCCAGCAGCCCCGACAATAGCAATCAGCCCCAGCATTTT	CASSPDNSNQPQHF
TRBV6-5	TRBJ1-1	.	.	TGTGCCAGCAGTTACTCCAGGGGCGGTAGGACTGAAGCTTTCTTT	CASSYSRGGRTEAFF
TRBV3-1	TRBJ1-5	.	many	TGTGCCAGCACCCCGACACTAAATAGCAATCAGCCCCAGCATTTT	CASTPTLNSNQPQHF
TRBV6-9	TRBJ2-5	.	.	TGTGCCAGCAGTTACGGGCAGAGGCAAGAGACCCAGTACTTC	CASSYGQRQETQYF
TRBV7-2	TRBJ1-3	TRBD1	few	TGTGCCAGCAGCCTGGACAGGGCTCAAGGGAACACCATATATTTT	CASSLDRAQGNTIYF
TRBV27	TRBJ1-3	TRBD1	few	TGTGCCAGCAGTCGGACAGGGGTTTTTTCTGGAAACACCATATATTTT	CASSRTGVFSGNTIYF
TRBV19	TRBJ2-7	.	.	TGTGCCAGTAGTATGGTAGCCGCCTCCTACGAGCAGTACTTC	CASSMVAASYEQYF
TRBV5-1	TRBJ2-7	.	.	TGTGCCAGCAGCCCCACCGCACTGGGAGAATACGAGCAGTACTTC	CASSPTALGEYEQYF
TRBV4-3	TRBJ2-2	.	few	TGCGCCAGCAGCCAAGAGCCCCCGGGACAGAACACCGGGGAGCTGTTTTTT	CASSQEPPGQNTGELFF
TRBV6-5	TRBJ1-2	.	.	TGTGCCAGCAGTTACTCGGGAGTGCCCGGCTACACCTTC	CASSYSGVPGYTF
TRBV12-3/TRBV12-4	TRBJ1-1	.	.	TGTGCCAGCACCCCGGGAGGCAGTGAAGCTTTCTTT	CASTPGGSEAFF
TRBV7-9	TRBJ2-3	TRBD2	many	TGTGCCAGCAGCCCGCGACTAGCGGGAGAAAGCACAGATACGCAGTATTTT	CASSPRLAGESTDTQYF
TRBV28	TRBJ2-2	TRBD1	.	TGTGCCAGCACCAGGGGGTGGAACACCGGGGAGCTGTTTTTT	CASTRGWNTGELFF
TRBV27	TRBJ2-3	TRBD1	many	TGTGCCAGCAGATGGGGACAGAGAGATACGCAGTATTTT	CASRWGQRDTQYF
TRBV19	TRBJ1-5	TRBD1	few	TGTGCCAGTAGTATCTCGACAGGGTGGAATCAGCCCCAGCATTTT	CASSISTGWNQPQHF
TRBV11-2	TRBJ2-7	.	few	TGTGCCAGCAGCTTAGAGGGGGTTCGGTCCTACGAGCAGTACTTC	CASSLEGVRSYEQYF
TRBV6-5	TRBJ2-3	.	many	TGTGCCAGCAGTTACTCGCTAGAATCAGATACGCAGTATTTT	CASSYSLESDTQYF
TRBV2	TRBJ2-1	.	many	TGTGCCAGCAGCGGTGATGGCCACAATGAGCAGTTCTTC	CASSGDGHNEQFF
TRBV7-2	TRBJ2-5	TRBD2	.	TGTGCCAGCGCTGGACTAGCGGGAGGGGCTGGGGAGACCCAGTACTTC	CASAGLAGGAGETQYF
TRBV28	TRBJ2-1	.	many	TGTGCCAGCAGGGGGTTAGTGGGAGGAGGATCCTACAATGAGCAGTTCTTC	CASRGLVGGGSYNEQFF
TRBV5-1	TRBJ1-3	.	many	TGCGCCAGCAGCCCTGGACCGATCGCCTCTGGAAACACCATATATTTT	CASSPGPIASGNTIYF
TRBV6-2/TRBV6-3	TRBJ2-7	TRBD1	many	TGTGCCAGCACCACGACCTGGGGGGACAGGTCTTACGAGCAGTACTTC	CASTTTWGDRSYEQYF
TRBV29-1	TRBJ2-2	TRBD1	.	TGCAGCGTAGATCCCGGGACAGGGAACACCGGGGAGCTGTTTTTT	CSVDPGTGNTGELFF
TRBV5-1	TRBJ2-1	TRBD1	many	TGCGCCAGCAGCCTAGGGGACAGGGCGAACAATGAGCAGTTCTTC	CASSLGDRANNEQFF
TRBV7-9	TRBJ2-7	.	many	TGTGCCAGCAGCCCAAGACAGGATGGATGGGACGAGCAGTACTTC	CASSPRQDGWDEQYF
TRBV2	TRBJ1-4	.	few	TGTGCCAGCAGTGGCTCGGGTAATGAAAAACTGTTTTTT	CASSGSGNEKLFF
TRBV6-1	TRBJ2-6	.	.	TGTGCCAGCAGTCAGGAGTCTGGGGCCAACGTCCTGACTTTC	CASSQESGANVLTF
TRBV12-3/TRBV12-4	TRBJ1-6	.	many	TGTGCCAGCAGTTCCCCCTTGAGTGCTGACCTCCACTTT	CASSSPLSADLHF
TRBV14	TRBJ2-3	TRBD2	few	TGTGCCAGCAGCCATGGGTTCGAGTTGGCGGGAGATCAAGATACGCAGTATTTT	CASSHGFELAGDQDTQYF
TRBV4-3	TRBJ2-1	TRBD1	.	TGCGCCAGCAGCCAAGGGACAGGGGGGTACAATGAGCAGTTCTTC	CASSQGTGGYNEQFF
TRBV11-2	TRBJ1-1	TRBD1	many	TGTGCCAGCAGCTTAGTTGGGTGGACAGGGATGAACACTGAAGCTTTCTTT	CASSLVGWTGMNTEAFF
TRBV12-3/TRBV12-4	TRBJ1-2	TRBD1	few	TGTGCCAGCAGTCCTGATTGGACAGGGGGGATTGGCACCTTC	CASSPDWTGGIGTF
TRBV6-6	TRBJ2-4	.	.	TGTGCCAGCAGTTACTCGAGTACCGGATCGGGCAAAAACATTCAGTACTTC	CASSYSSTGSGKNIQYF
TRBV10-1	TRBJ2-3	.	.	TGCGCCAGCAGTGGAACTGTGGATCAGGCGAGCACAGATACGCAGTATTTT	CASSGTVDQASTDTQYF
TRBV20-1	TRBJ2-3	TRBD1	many	TGCAGTGCAGGGGACAGGGGGCGAAAAGATACGCAGTATTTT	CSAGDRGRKDTQYF
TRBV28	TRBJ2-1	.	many	TGTGCCAGCAGTTTCCCAGGGGTGCGGGGAGTTCTGGATGATGAGCAGTTCTTC	CASSFPGVRGVLDDEQFF
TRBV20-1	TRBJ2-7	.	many	TGCAGTGCTAGAGCGGCAGGACCCGAGCAGTACTTC	CSARAAGPEQYF
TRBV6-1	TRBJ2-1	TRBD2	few	TGTGCCAGCAGTGCCACTAGCGTCTCCTACAATGAGCAGTTCTTC	CASSATSVSYNEQFF
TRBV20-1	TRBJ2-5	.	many	TGCAGTGCGACGCCCCCGGGGCCCCAAGAGACCCAGTACTTC	CSATPPGPQETQYF
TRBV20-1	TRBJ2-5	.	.	TGCAGTGCTGCAGGGGTCTTTTCCCAAGAGACCCAGTACTTC	CSAAGVFSQETQYF
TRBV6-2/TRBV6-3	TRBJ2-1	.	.	TGTGCCAGCAGCCAAGGACGGGGTGCGTTCTTC	CASSQGRGAFF
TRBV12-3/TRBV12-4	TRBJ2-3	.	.	TGTGCCAGCAGCCGCCCCGGGTGGGTAGCGGAGAGCACAGATATGCAGTATTTT	CASSRPGWVAESTDMQYF
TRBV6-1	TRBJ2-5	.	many	TGTGCCAGCAGTGGACAGTCCCAAGAGACCCAGTACTTC	CASSGQSQETQYF
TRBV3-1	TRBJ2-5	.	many	TGTGCCAGCAGCCAAGAGGTAGAAAGCCACCCAAAGGAGACCCAGTACTTC	CASSQEVESHPKETQYF
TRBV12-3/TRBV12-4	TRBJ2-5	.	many	TGTGCCAGCAGTTTTGCCGGGCGGGAGACCCAGTACTTC	CASSFAGRETQYF
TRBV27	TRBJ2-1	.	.	TGTGCCAGCAGTCCCCTCCAGGGCTACTCGCACAATGAGCAGTTCTTC	CASSPLQGYSHNEQFF
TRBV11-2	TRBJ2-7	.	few	TGTGCCAGCAGCTTCTTCGGGAACTCCTACGAGCAGTACTTC	CASSFFGNSYEQYF
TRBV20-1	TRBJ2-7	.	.	TGCAGTGCTAGTGTTTCCGGGGTGGGGCAGTACTTC	CSASVSGVGQYF
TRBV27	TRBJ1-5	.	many	TGTGCCAGCAGTTTATCAGGGGTCAATCAGCCCCAGCATTTT	CASSLSGVNQPQHF
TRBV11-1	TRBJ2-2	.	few	TGTGCCAGCAGCCCCCTGGGGTACACCGGGGAGCTGTTTTTT	CASSPLGYTGELFF
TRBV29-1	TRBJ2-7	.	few	TGCAGCGTTGCGGGAAGGCGAGGATCCTACGAGCAGTACTTC	CSVAGRRGSYEQYF
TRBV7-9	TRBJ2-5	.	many	TGTGCCAGCAGTTTGACAGGAGGTCAAGAGACCCAGTACTTC	CASSLTGGQETQYF
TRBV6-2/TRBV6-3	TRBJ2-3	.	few	TGTGCCAGCAGACCCAGTGGGGTGGAAGCAGATACGCAGTATTTT	CASRPSGVEADTQYF